The clone carrying this TCR beta chain was counted only a few times. CDR1 and CDR2 from the germline V gene are SGHDT and YYEEEE. The V end was cut by 5 bases, the J end by 4 bases, with 17 bases between. This CDR3 contains 15 residues. The data originate from a study of OX40 agonist ivuxolimab in advanced cancers. This table comes from immunoSEQ multiplex PCR, and its TCRdb copy is limited to in-frame clones, with some not included. In the table there are under 75,000 clones, about 93% of which are singletons. This sample comprised CD4+ or CD8+ T cells sorted from blood, obtained in a trial of the OX40 agonist ivuxolimab. V is TRBV5-6 and J is TRBJ2-3; D perhaps matches TRBD2 (6 bases). This clonotype was sampled from an adult with an advanced solid tumor such as melanoma, head and neck, liver or kidney cancer. This CDR3 reads CASRPITSSPDTQYF. The DNA of the CDR3 is TGTGCCAGCAGACCCATTACTAGCTCCCCAGATACGCAGTATTTT.